Listed here are 24 T cell receptor beta chains from one sample, sequenced in a study of blood T cell repertoires in COVID-19. Assay used: immunoSEQ multiplex PCR; TCRdb lists only in-frame clones, some missing. This table has under 200,000 clones, more than 70% appearing once. Specimen: PBMCs or T cells enriched from blood (not recorded which). The origin of the receptors is a woman in her forties or fifties in a cohort exposed to, infected with or recovered from COVID-19 (not recorded which).

This chain connects TRBV27 to TRBJ2-3; 10 nucleotides line up with TRBD1. V dropped 4 bases and J dropped 2; count of bases not matched to a gene: 3. CDR3 length: 15 residues. The germline V gene encodes CDR1 MNHEY and CDR2 SMNVEV (reference sequence). CDR3 in DNA: TGTGCCAGCAGTTCGACAGGGGGCTACACAGATACGCAGTATTTT. This codes for CASSSTGGYTDTQYF.

CDR3 residues: CARTRDCSGYTF. CDR3 bases: TGCGCCAGAACCCGGGACTGCAGTGGCTACACCTTC. The chain links TRBV23-1 to TRBJ1-2; possibly TRBD1 for D (5 bases). TRBV23-1 has ORF status, its function being uncertain. The CDR3 has 12 amino acids. The germline V and J ends were trimmed by 9 bases and 7 bases, with 15 bases remaining between them.

This clone was detected only a few times. This chain connects TRBV5-1 to TRBJ2-7; 10 positions agree with TRBD1. This CDR3 is 15 amino acids long. The V segment lost 2 bases and the J segment 2 bases; nucleotides outside the gene matches: 4. The V gene's germline CDR1 is SGHRS and CDR2 YFSETQ. The DNA for the CDR3 is TGCGCCAGCAGCTTACAGGGACAGGGGACCTACGAGCAGTACTTC. Translating gives CASSLQGQGTYEQYF.

The table lists this clone with a few counts. The CDR3 protein is CASQRNTDTGELFF. The DNA for the CDR3 is TGTGCCAGCCAAAGAAACACCGACACCGGGGAGCTGTTTTTT. The chain employs TRBV2 and TRBJ2-2, with D unresolved. CDR3 size: 14 residues. Trimming removed 8 bases from V and 3 bases from J, with 13 bases in between. CDR1 and CDR2 from the germline V gene are SNHLY and FYNNEI.

This chain connects TRBV18 to TRBJ1-3; D possibly corresponds to TRBD1 (5 bases). V was clipped by 2 bases and J by 3 bases, with 11 bases between them. The CDR3 has 15 amino acids. Germline V lookup: CDR1 KGHSH, CDR2 LQKENI. The CDR3 nucleotides are TGTGCCAGCTCACCATCAGGGACTAGTGGAAACACCATATATTTT. Encoded protein: CASSPSGTSGNTIYF.

This clone was seen once. The V call is TRBV18, the J call TRBJ2-1; D might be TRBD2 (5 bases). V shed 3 bases and J shed 0 bases, with 9 bases lying between them. In germline, CDR1 is KGHSH, CDR2 LQKENI. There are 15 residues in the CDR3. The CDR3 DNA follows: TGTGCCAGCTCACCGGGGAGTAGCTCCTACAATGAGCAGTTCTTC. Its protein product is CASSPGSSSYNEQFF.

The gene calls are TRBV12-3 or TRBV12-4 and TRBJ2-3; D may be TRBD2 (5 bases). This CDR3 is 13 amino acids long. The V end lost 6 bases, the J end lost 4 bases, and 11 bases lay between the germline ends. The CDR3 spells CASSILVPDTQYF. The CDR3 DNA reads as TGTGCCAGCAGCATACTAGTACCAGATACGCAGTATTTT.

The rearrangement joins TRBV29-1 to TRBJ1-1, with D perhaps matching TRBD1 (5 bases). The germline V gene has CDR1 SQVTM and CDR2 ANQGSEA. The CDR3 is 13 amino acids. V was pared by 3 bases and J by 5 bases, with 13 bases between. DNA for the CDR3: TGCAGCGTTGAGCAGGGTTGGGGAACTGAAGCTTTCTTT. Translated: CSVEQGWGTEAFF. Complete variable domain (other parts from reference TRBV29-1 and TRBJ1-1): SAVISQKPSRDICQRGTSLTIQCQVDSQVTMMFWYRQQPGQSLTLIATANQGSEATYESGFVIDKFPISRPNLTFSTLTVSNMSPEDSSIYLCSVEQGWGTEAFFGQGTRLTVV.

V is TRBV5-4 and J is TRBJ1-5; D uncertain. The ends were cut back, 0 bases at V and 10 bases at J, with 11 bases in the middle. The germline CDR1 and CDR2 sequences are SGHNT and YYREEE (reference sequence). The CDR3 consists of 13 residues. CDR3 sequence: CASSLGPAEPQHF. The CDR3 DNA reads TGTGCCAGCAGCTTGGGCCCGGCGGAACCCCAGCATTTT.

The chain uses TRBV19 and TRBJ1-2; 10 bases are a match to TRBD1. CDR1 is LNHDA and CDR2 is SQIVND in the germline V gene (reference sequence). This CDR3 has 15 amino acids. Unmatched junction bases numbered 5, after V lost 3 bases and J lost 4 bases. The CDR3 reads CASSIGTGEVYGYTF. CDR3 nucleotide sequence: TGTGCCAGTAGTATTGGGACAGGGGAAGTCTATGGCTACACCTTC.

This clone has just a few counts. V gene TRBV2 combines with J gene TRBJ2-7, with 7 bases identical to TRBD1. This CDR3 region has 14 residues. The J segment lost 1 base and the V segment lost 7 bases, leaving 7 bases of the junction unmatched. The germline V gene encodes CDR1 SNHLY and CDR2 FYNNEI. CDR3 sequence reads: CASTGTARSYEQYF. The CDR3 bases are TGTGCCAGCACCGGGACAGCCCGATCCTACGAGCAGTACTTC.

CDR3 sequence: CASSLISRGGETQYF. Written as DNA, the CDR3 is TGCGCCAGCAGCTTGATATCAAGGGGAGGAGAGACCCAGTACTTC. This sequence joins TRBV5-1 and TRBJ2-5; TRBD2 might be the D (6 bases). The germline V and J ends were trimmed by 1 base and 4 bases, with 14 bases remaining between them. Germline V lookup: CDR1 SGHRS, CDR2 YFSETQ. The CDR3 contains 15 residues.

The J gene is TRBJ1-3, the V gene TRBV30, with TRBD1 matching over 7 bases. Germline V CDR1 and CDR2: GTSNPN, SVGIG (reference sequence). The V gene end was trimmed by 4 bases and the J gene end by 0 bases; junction bases not matched to a gene: 18. This CDR3 comprises 19 residues. The CDR3 nucleotides are TGTGCCTGGACCCTGACAGGGAACCCGCACCTACCCTCTGGAAACACCATATATTTT. Translating gives CAWTLTGNPHLPSGNTIYF.

This clone was found once. The chain recombines TRBV19 with TRBJ2-7; 10 bases agree with TRBD1. The CDR3 extends over 14 amino acids. V gave up 10 bases and J gave up 1 base; unmatched junction bases: 7. Germline CDR1 reads LNHDA; CDR2 reads SQIVND (reference sequence). The CDR3 DNA reads as TGTGCCACCCGGGACAGGGGAACTTCCTACGAGCAGTACTTC. This codes for CATRDRGTSYEQYF.

The chain joins TRBV2 to TRBJ2-7; 7 bases map to TRBD2. This CDR3 has 12 amino acids. V shed 2 bases and J 7 bases; nucleotides not matched to a gene: 2. CDR1 is SNHLY and CDR2 is FYNNEI in the germline V gene. The CDR3, as DNA: TGTGCCAGCAGTGAAAGGGGACTAGAGCAGTACTTC. This sequence encodes CASSERGLEQYF.

CDR3 sequence reads: CAGQTGVNSPLHF. The DNA of the CDR3 is TGTGCCGGACAGACAGGGGTGAATTCACCCCTCCACTTT. The gene calls are TRBV30 and TRBJ1-6, with 8 positions matching TRBD1. The length of the CDR3 is 13 residues. Trimming removed 8 bases from V and 7 bases from J; junction bases left unmatched: 7. Germline assignment: CDR1 GTSNPN and CDR2 SVGIG (reference sequence).

V gene TRBV28 combines with J gene TRBJ2-6; D ambiguous. The CDR3 consists of 16 residues. Trimming stripped 1 base from V and 1 base from J, with 8 bases between. Germline CDR1 MDHEN, CDR2 SYDVKM. The DNA of the CDR3 is TGTGCCAGCAGTTTATATTACACGTCTGGGGCCAACGTCCTGACTTTC. This gives the protein CASSLYYTSGANVLTF.

The chain carries TRBV5-4 and TRBJ1-4; TRBD1 agrees at 8 bases. Germline loops: CDR1 SGHNT, CDR2 YYREEE (reference sequence). The trim removed 2 bases at V and 7 bases at J, leaving 4 bases unmatched. CDR3 length: 14 residues. The CDR3 DNA reads as TGTGCCAGCAGCTTAGGGGGGACAGGTGAAAAACTGTTTTTT. Protein: CASSLGGTGEKLFF.

CDR3 in amino acids: CASSFQLGGGAHEQFF. The CDR3 DNA reads TGTGCCAGCAGTTTTCAACTTGGCGGGGGGGCACATGAGCAGTTCTTC. The chain carries TRBV28 and TRBJ2-1, with TRBD2 matching over 9 bases. The CDR3 is made up of 16 amino acids. CDR1 is MDHEN and CDR2 is SYDVKM in the germline V gene. The V gene end was trimmed by 3 bases and the J gene end by 8 bases; junction bases not matched to a gene: 11.

This chain links TRBV5-5 with TRBJ1-5; D call uncertain. Germline values: CDR1 SGHKS, CDR2 YYEKEE (reference sequence). The ends were cut back, 0 bases at V and 6 bases at J, with 13 bases in the middle. The CDR3 has 15 amino acids. CDR3 DNA: TGTGCCAGCAGCTTGGGACAACCCTTTGGTCAGCCCCAGCATTTT. This sequence encodes CASSLGQPFGQPQHF. Using reference TRBV5-5 and TRBJ1-5 for the parts outside the CDR3, the full variable domain is DAGVTQSPTHLIKTRGQQVTLRCSPISGHKSVSWYQQVLGQGPQFIFQYYEKEERGRGNFPDRFSARQFPNYSSELNVNALLLGDSALYLCASSLGQPFGQPQHFGDGTRLSIL.

This clone was recorded only once. The gene calls are TRBV28 and TRBJ1-1, with a weak D call TRBD1 (5 bases). The CDR3 covers 16 residues. Per the germline V gene, CDR1 is MDHEN and CDR2 is SYDVKM. V lost 5 bases, J lost 4 bases, and 20 bases lay in between. CDR3 in DNA: TGTGCCAGCAGTGGGCTGACCGGGGGGGTTGTCACTGAAGCTTTCTTT. Protein product: CASSGLTGGVVTEAFF.

V gene TRBV29-1 combines with J gene TRBJ1-1; perhaps TRBD1 as D (6 bases). With 7 bases removed from V and 5 bases from J, the gap between germline ends came to 20 bases. CDR1 is SQVTM, CDR2 ANQGSEA, per germline. The CDR3 is made up of 14 amino acids. This chain's CDR3 is CSGSRVGQITEAFF. The CDR3 DNA reads as TGCAGCGGCTCCAGGGTAGGACAGATTACTGAAGCTTTCTTT.

The V call is TRBV19, the J call TRBJ1-1; TRBD1 agrees at 10 bases. Germline lookup yields CDR1 LNHDA and CDR2 SQIVND (reference sequence). The CDR3 runs 17 residues. V dropped 3 bases and J dropped 1; count of bases not matched to a gene: 8. CDR3 bases: TGTGCCAGTAGTATCCAAGACAGGGGGCGATCGAACACTGAAGCTTTCTTT. Residues: CASSIQDRGRSNTEAFF. Full variable domain (missing parts from reference TRBV19 and TRBJ1-1): DGGITQSPKYLFRKEGQNVTLSCEQNLNHDAMYWYRQDPGQGLRLIYYSQIVNDFQKGDIAEGYSVSREKKESFPLTVTSAQKNPTAFYLCASSIQDRGRSNTEAFFGQGTRLTVV.

The chain has TRBV5-8 and TRBJ2-2, with D unclear. The germline V gene encodes CDR1 SGHTS and CDR2 YDEGEE. This CDR3 contains 16 residues. Trimming left V 7 bases short and J 1 base short, with 17 bases between. Written as DNA, the CDR3 is TGTGCCAGCCCCTACTGGAGAGCTCGGAACACCGGGGAGCTGTTTTTT. Translation: CASPYWRARNTGELFF.